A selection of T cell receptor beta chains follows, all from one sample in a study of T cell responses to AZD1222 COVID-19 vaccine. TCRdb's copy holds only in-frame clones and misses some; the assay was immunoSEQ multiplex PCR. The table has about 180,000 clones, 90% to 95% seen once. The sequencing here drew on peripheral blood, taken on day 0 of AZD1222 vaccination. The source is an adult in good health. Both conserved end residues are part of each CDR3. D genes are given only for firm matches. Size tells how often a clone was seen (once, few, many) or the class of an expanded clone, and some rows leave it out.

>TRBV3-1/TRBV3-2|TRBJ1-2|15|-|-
TGTGCCAGCAGCCCCTATGGGGGACAATCCTATGGCTACACCTTC
CASSPYGGQSYGYTF
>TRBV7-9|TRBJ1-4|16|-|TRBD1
TGTGCCAGCAGCTTCACCGGGACAGTTCCTAATGAAAAACTGTTTTTT
CASSFTGTVPNEKLFF
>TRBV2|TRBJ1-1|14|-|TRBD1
TGTGCCACCCACTCGGGGACAGGCTGGACTGAAGCTTTCTTT
CATHSGTGWTEAFF
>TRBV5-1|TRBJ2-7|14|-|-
TGCGCCAGCAGCCAGGACGGGCTTTCCTACGAGCAGTACTTC
CASSQDGLSYEQYF
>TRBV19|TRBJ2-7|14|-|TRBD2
TGTGCCAGTAGGATGACTAGCGGGACCTACGAGCAGTACTTC
CASRMTSGTYEQYF
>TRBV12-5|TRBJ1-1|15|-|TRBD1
TGTGCTAGTGGGGGGACAGGGAGGGATAATGCTGAAGCTTTCTTT
CASGGTGRDNAEAFF
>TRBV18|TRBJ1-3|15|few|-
TGTGCCAGCTCACCACAGGGAGGAATCGGAAACACCATATATTTT
CASSPQGGIGNTIYF
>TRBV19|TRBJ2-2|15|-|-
TGTGCCAGCCGCCCCGGATACCCGGGAACCGGGGAGCTGTTTTTT
CASRPGYPGTGELFF
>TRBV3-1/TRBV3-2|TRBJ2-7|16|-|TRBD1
TGTGCCAGCAGTCATCAAGGAAGGGGGCCCTCCTACGAGCAGTACTTC
CASSHQGRGPSYEQYF
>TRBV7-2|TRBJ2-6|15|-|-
TGTGCCAGCAGCATCGGGATCCCTGGGGCCAACGTCCTGACTTTC
CASSIGIPGANVLTF
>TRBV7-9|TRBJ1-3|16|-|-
TGTGCCAGCAGCAAACAGGTCCTTAGCTCTGGAAACACCATATATTTT
CASSKQVLSSGNTIYF
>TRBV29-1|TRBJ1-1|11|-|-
TGCAGCGTTGGGGGGGCGCTTGAAGCTTTCTTT
CSVGGALEAFF
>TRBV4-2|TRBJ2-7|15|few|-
TGTGCCAGCAGCCAAGTTGAAAGGGACACCTACGAGCAGTACTTC
CASSQVERDTYEQYF
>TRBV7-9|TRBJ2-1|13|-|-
TGTGCCAGCAGCCAAATCCTTAGCGGTGAGCAGTTCTTC
CASSQILSGEQFF
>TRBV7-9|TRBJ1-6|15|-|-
TGTGCCAGCAGCTCGACAGTCTCCTATAATTCACCCCTCCACTTT
CASSSTVSYNSPLHF
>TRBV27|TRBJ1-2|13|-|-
TGTGCCAGCAGTTTATCAAAACAGGGTGGCTACACCTTC
CASSLSKQGGYTF
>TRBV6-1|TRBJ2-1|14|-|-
TGTGCCAGCAGTGAATGGGGCTCCTACAATGAGCAGTTCTTC
CASSEWGSYNEQFF
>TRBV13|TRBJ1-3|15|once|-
TGTGCCAGCAGCTTTGGAGGACTTTCTGGAAACACCATATATTTT
CASSFGGLSGNTIYF
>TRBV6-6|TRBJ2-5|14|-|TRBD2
TGTGCCAGCAGTTCCCCGACGCGGGGGGTCCCCCAGTACTTC
CASSSPTRGVPQYF
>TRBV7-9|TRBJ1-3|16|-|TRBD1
TGTGCCAGCAGCACTTGGACAGGGCTCTCTGGAAACACCATATATTTT
CASSTWTGLSGNTIYF
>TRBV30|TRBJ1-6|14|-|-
TGTGCCTGGACCCCCCAGGGGTTTAATTCACCCCTCCACTTT
CAWTPQGFNSPLHF
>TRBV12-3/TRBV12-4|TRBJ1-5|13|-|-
TGTGCCAGCACCTCACACGTCGGGCAGCCCCAGCATTTT
CASTSHVGQPQHF
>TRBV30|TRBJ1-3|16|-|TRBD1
TGTGCCTGGAGTGGACAGGGGCGATCCTCTGGAAACACCATATATTTT
CAWSGQGRSSGNTIYF
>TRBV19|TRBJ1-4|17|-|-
TGTGCCAGTAGTATTCACAAAATACTTGCAACTAATGAAAAACTGTTTTTT
CASSIHKILATNEKLFF
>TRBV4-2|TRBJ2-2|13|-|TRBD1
TGTGCCGGGGACAGGGGAACCACCGGGGAGCTGTTTTTT
CAGDRGTTGELFF
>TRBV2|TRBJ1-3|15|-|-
TGTGCCAGCAGTGAGAGGGGGGCCTCTGGAAACACCATATATTTT
CASSERGASGNTIYF
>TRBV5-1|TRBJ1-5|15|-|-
TGCGCCAGCAGCTTGTCTGGAGGGGGGAATCAGCCCCAGCATTTT
CASSLSGGGNQPQHF
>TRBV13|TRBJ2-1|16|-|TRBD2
TGTGCCAGCAGCTTATCTCAAGCGGGAGGGCGGAATGAGCAGTTCTTC
CASSLSQAGGRNEQFF
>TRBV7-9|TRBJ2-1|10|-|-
TGTGCCTCTACAGGCCATGAGCAGTTCTTC
CASTGHEQFF
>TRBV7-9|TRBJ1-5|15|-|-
TGTGCCAGCAGCAACGGTGAAACATCCAATCAGCCCCAGCATTTT
CASSNGETSNQPQHF
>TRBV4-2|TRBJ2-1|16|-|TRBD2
TGTGCCAGCAGCCAAGGAGCAGCGGGAGGGGTCAATGAGCAGTTCTTC
CASSQGAAGGVNEQFF
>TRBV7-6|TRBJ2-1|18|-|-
TGTGCCAGCAGCCCCTACGGGGTTACAAAAAGTTCCTACAATGAGCAGTTCTTC
CASSPYGVTKSSYNEQFF
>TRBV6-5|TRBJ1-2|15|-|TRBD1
TGTGCCAGCAGTTACGGGGGGACAGGGAACTATGGCTACACCTTC
CASSYGGTGNYGYTF
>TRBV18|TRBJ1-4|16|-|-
TGTGCCAGCTCACCACCGCGGACAGTATTTAATGAAAAACTGTTTTTT
CASSPPRTVFNEKLFF
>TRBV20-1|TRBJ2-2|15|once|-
TGCAGTGCTAGTCTGGCGGGATCGAACACCGGGGAGCTGTTTTTT
CSASLAGSNTGELFF
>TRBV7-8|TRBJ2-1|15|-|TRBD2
TGTGCCAGCAGCCTCACTAGCGGGAGTGGTTATGAGCAGTTCTTC
CASSLTSGSGYEQFF
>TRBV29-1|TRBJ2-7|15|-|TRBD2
TGCAGCGTTGAAAGGGGAGGGGCACTCCCCTACGAGCAGTACTTC
CSVERGGALPYEQYF
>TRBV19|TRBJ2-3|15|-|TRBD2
TGTGCCAGTAGCCTAGCGGGAGCGAGCACAGATACGCAGTATTTT
CASSLAGASTDTQYF
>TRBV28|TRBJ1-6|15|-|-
TGTGCCAGCAGATCACCCCAGGCCGGGAATTCACCCCTCCACTTT
CASRSPQAGNSPLHF
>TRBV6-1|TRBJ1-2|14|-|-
TGTGCCAGCAGTGAAGGAGGCAGTAACTATGGCTACACCTTC
CASSEGGSNYGYTF
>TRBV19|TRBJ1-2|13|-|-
TGTGCCAGTAGTATTAGTGCTTCTCATGGCTACACCTTC
CASSISASHGYTF
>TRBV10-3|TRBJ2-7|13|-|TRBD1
TGTGCCATCTCAGGACAGGGGGCGAACGAGCAGTACTTC
CAISGQGANEQYF
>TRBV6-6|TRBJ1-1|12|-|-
TGTGCCAGCAGAACTCTGAACACTGAAGCTTTCTTT
CASRTLNTEAFF
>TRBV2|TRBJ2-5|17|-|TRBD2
TGTGCCAGCAGTGAAGCATGGCTAGCGGGAGGGGAAGAGACCCAGTACTTC
CASSEAWLAGGEETQYF
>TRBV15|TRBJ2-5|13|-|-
TGTGCCACCAGCCTTCCTCCGTCAGGGACCCAGTACTTC
CATSLPPSGTQYF
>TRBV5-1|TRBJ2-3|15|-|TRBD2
TGCGCCAGCAGCTTGCAGCGGGACCGCACAGATACGCAGTATTTT
CASSLQRDRTDTQYF
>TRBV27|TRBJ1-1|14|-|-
TGTGCCAGCAGGGTGCCGGGGGGGAACACTGAAGCTTTCTTT
CASRVPGGNTEAFF
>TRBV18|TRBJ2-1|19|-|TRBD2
TGTGCCAGCTCACCAGGGGGACTAGCGGGACAGGGCCCCTACAATGAGCAGTTCTTC
CASSPGGLAGQGPYNEQFF